The 28 T cell receptor beta chains in this list originate from one sample, sequenced in a study of OX40 agonist ivuxolimab in advanced cancers. The repertoire was sequenced with immunoSEQ multiplex PCR; TCRdb's copy has only in-frame clones and lacks some. The sample shows under 85,000 clones, around nine tenths of them seen only once. The sequenced sample was CD4+ or CD8+ T cells sorted from blood, obtained in a trial of the OX40 agonist ivuxolimab. The receptor set was obtained from an adult with an advanced solid tumor such as melanoma, head and neck, liver or kidney cancer.

The chain carries TRBV11-3 and TRBJ2-7; 7 bases are shared with TRBD2. J lost 3 bases, V lost 2 bases, and 7 bases had no gene match. Germline V gives CDR1 SGHNT, CDR2 YENEEA. CDR3 size: 15 residues. CDR3 sequence reads: CASSLRAGALYEQYF. CDR3 in DNA: TGTGCCAGCAGCTTAAGGGCGGGAGCCCTCTACGAGCAGTACTTC. Filled out from reference TRBV11-3 and TRBJ2-7, the complete variable domain reads EAGVVQSPRYKIIEKKQPVAFWCNPISGHNTLYWYLQNLGQGPELLIRYENEEAVDDSQLPKDRFSAERLKGVDSTLKIQPAELGDSAVYLCASSLRAGALYEQYFGPGTRLTVT.

V is TRBV28 and J is TRBJ2-2; either TRBD1 or TRBD2 may supply D (6 bases each). Germline V gene lookup returns CDR1 MDHEN and CDR2 SYDVKM. This CDR3 spans 15 amino acids. The ends were cut back, 8 bases at V and 6 bases at J, with 19 bases in the middle. The CDR3 here is CASSTGAGRAGELFF. CDR3 nucleotides: TGTGCCAGCTCGACGGGGGCAGGGCGGGCCGGGGAGCTGTTTTTT.

The chain carries TRBV7-2 and TRBJ2-5; a possible D gene is TRBD2 (6 bases). This CDR3 comprises 14 residues. V lost 5 bases, J lost 9 bases, and 19 bases lay in between. Germline V gene sequence: CDR1 SGHTA, CDR2 FQGNSA. CDR3 DNA sequence: TGTGCCAGCAGCGCGAGGGGCCCGGGGAGGCCCCAGTACTTC. Its protein is CASSARGPGRPQYF.

The CDR3 spells CASSLSGSGLNYGYTF. DNA for the CDR3: TGTGCCAGCAGCTTAAGCGGGTCAGGGCTTAACTATGGCTACACCTTC. The V gene is TRBV11-2, the J gene TRBJ1-2; D may be TRBD1 (5 bases). Germline V CDR1 and CDR2: SGHAT, FQNNGV. This CDR3 contains 16 residues. Trimming removed 2 bases from V and 1 base from J, with 14 bases in between.

The V gene is TRBV9, the J gene TRBJ2-5; the D is unclear. The V and J ends lost 3 bases and 5 bases respectively, with 11 bases between them. Germline V CDR1 and CDR2: SGDLS, YYNGEE. The CDR3 is made up of 13 amino acids. CDR3 protein: CASSGDGWETQYF. DNA for the CDR3: TGTGCCAGCAGCGGAGACGGGTGGGAGACCCAGTACTTC. Drawing the rest from reference TRBV9 and TRBJ2-5, the complete variable domain is DSGVTQTPKHLITATGQRVTLRCSPRSGDLSVYWYQQSLDQGLQFLIQYYNGEERAKGNILERFSAQQFPDLHSELNLSSLELGDSALYFCASSGDGWETQYFGPGTRLLVL.

This chain joins TRBV7-3 and TRBJ2-7, with 10 bases lining up with TRBD2. V shed 3 bases, J shed 6 bases, and the junction held 5 bases outside the gene matches. CDR3 length equals 14 residues. CDR1 and CDR2 from the germline V gene are SGHTA and FQGTGA. CDR3 coding DNA: TGTGCCAGCAGCTTGCAAGCGGGAGGGGGCGAGCAGTACTTC. This encodes CASSLQAGGGEQYF. Looking up the rest from reference TRBV7-3 and TRBJ2-7 gives the full variable domain: GAGVSQTPSNKVTEKGKYVELRCDPISGHTALYWYRQSLGQGPEFLIYFQGTGAADDSGLPNDRFFAVRPEGSVSTLKIQRTERGDSAVYLCASSLQAGGGEQYFGPGTRLTVT.

The chain has TRBV5-1 and TRBJ2-5, with D possibly being TRBD1 or TRBD2 (5 bases each). The length of the CDR3 is 17 residues. CDR1 is SGHRS and CDR2 is YFSETQ in the germline V gene. The germline V and J ends were trimmed by 2 bases and 5 bases, with 22 bases remaining between them. CDR3 nucleotide sequence: TGCGCCAGCAGCTTTACCCCCGGGACCGAGTTGATGGAGACCCAGTACTTC. Its protein product is CASSFTPGTELMETQYF.

CDR3 in amino acids: CASHTLRDTEAFF. Written as DNA, the CDR3 is TGTGCCAGCCACACCCTGAGGGACACTGAAGCTTTCTTT. The chain recombines TRBV6-5 with TRBJ1-1; D gene uncertain. The germline V gene has CDR1 MNHEY and CDR2 SVGAGI. Trimming took off 8 bases at V and 3 bases at J, with 13 bases between the two ends. The CDR3 has 13 residues.

The gene calls are TRBV5-1 and TRBJ2-7, with 9 bases that match TRBD1. CDR1 is SGHRS and CDR2 is YFSETQ in the germline V gene. The CDR3 has 15 amino acids. Trimming cost V 4 bases and J 4 bases; bases outside gene matches: 9. The CDR3 sequence is CASSPGDRDIYEQYF. The CDR3 DNA reads TGCGCCAGCAGCCCGGGGGACAGGGATATATACGAGCAGTACTTC.

J is TRBJ1-2 and V is TRBV14; D unresolved. V lost 0 bases and J lost 4, with 6 bases in between. The CDR3 is 13 amino acids. In germline, CDR1 is SGHDN, CDR2 FVKESK. Here the CDR3 DNA reads TGTGCCAGCAGCCAAGATAAGGTCTATGGCTACACCTTC. This encodes CASSQDKVYGYTF.

This clone has a single count. The J gene is TRBJ1-2, the V gene TRBV30; 7 nucleotides align to TRBD1. Germline CDR1 GTSNPN, CDR2 SVGIG (reference sequence). V was pared by 7 bases and J by 6 bases, with 20 bases of the junction left unmatched. The CDR3 has 16 residues. DNA of the CDR3: TGTGCCTTGACCCCTACCGACAGGCCGACAGGGAATGGCTACACCTTC. Its protein is CALTPTDRPTGNGYTF. Based on the CDR3 plus reference TRBV30 and TRBJ1-2, the full variable domain is SQTIHQWPATLVQPVGSPLSLECTVEGTSNPNLYWYRQAAGRGLQLLFYSVGIGQISSEVPQNLSASRPQDRQFILSSKKLLLSDSGFYLCALTPTDRPTGNGYTFGSGTRLTVV.

CDR3 nucleotide sequence: TGTGCCAGCAGCCAAGATCAGGGTCCCACCTACGAGCAGTACTTC. It is translated as CASSQDQGPTYEQYF. This sequence joins TRBV4-2 and TRBJ2-7, with D possibly being TRBD1 (5 bases). Per the germline V gene, CDR1 is LGHNA and CDR2 is YNFKEQ. The V end lost 0 bases, the J end lost 2 bases, and 11 bases lay between the germline ends. The CDR3 is made up of 15 amino acids.

This chain links TRBV6-6 with TRBJ2-5; D is unclear. V was pared by 8 bases and J by 6 bases, with 13 bases between. The length of the CDR3 is 12 residues. Germline loops: CDR1 MNHNY, CDR2 SVGAGI (reference sequence). The CDR3 region is CASRAIDQTQYF. The DNA for the CDR3 is TGTGCCAGCCGGGCTATCGATCAGACCCAGTACTTC.

V is TRBV9 and J is TRBJ1-5; D is possibly TRBD1 (6 bases). The V end lost 0 bases, the J end lost 1 base, and 14 bases lay between the germline ends. Germline lookup yields CDR1 SGDLS and CDR2 YYNGEE. CDR3 length equals 17 residues. CDR3 in DNA: TGTGCCAGCAGCGTAGTCCCAGGACAGAACAGCAATCAGCCCCAGCATTTT. This translates into CASSVVPGQNSNQPQHF.

The chain carries TRBV9 and TRBJ2-3; 15 bases are shared with TRBD2. The CDR3 is 19 residues long. With V trimmed by 4 bases and J by 3 bases, 12 bases remained unmatched. Germline V gives CDR1 SGDLS, CDR2 YYNGEE. CDR3 in DNA: TGTGCCAGCAGCCCCCCCTTCGGACTAGCGGGAGGGTCGACAGATACGCAGTATTTT. It translates to CASSPPFGLAGGSTDTQYF.

This clone was detected a few times. The chain carries TRBV7-9 and TRBJ1-1; D might be TRBD1 (5 bases). The V end was cut by 3 bases, the J end by 4 bases, with 12 bases between. The CDR3 loop spans 14 amino acids. Germline V CDR1 and CDR2: SEHNR, FQNEAQ (reference sequence). This chain's CDR3 is CASSLQGLSTEAFF. In DNA, the CDR3 is TGTGCCAGCAGCTTGCAGGGATTGAGCACTGAAGCTTTCTTT.

The rearrangement links TRBV29-1 to TRBJ1-1, with D uncertain. CDR3 length equals 13 residues. The germline V and J ends were trimmed by 4 bases and 4 bases, with 13 bases remaining between them. From germline, CDR1 is SQVTM and CDR2 ANQGSEA. CDR3 bases: TGCAGCGTTGGACGGGTGGCGGGCACTGAAGCTTTCTTT. This translates into CSVGRVAGTEAFF. Using reference TRBV29-1 and TRBJ1-1 for the parts outside the CDR3, the full variable domain is SAVISQKPSRDICQRGTSLTIQCQVDSQVTMMFWYRQQPGQSLTLIATANQGSEATYESGFVIDKFPISRPNLTFSTLTVSNMSPEDSSIYLCSVGRVAGTEAFFGQGTRLTVV.

This sequence joins TRBV25-1 and TRBJ2-1; 11 bases align to TRBD2. Germline V gene lookup returns CDR1 MGHDK and CDR2 SYGVNS. This CDR3 is built from 15 residues. Trimming at V came to 4 bases and at J to 2 bases, leaving 1 base not matched to a gene. Written as DNA, the CDR3 is TGTGCCAGCAGTGTAGCGGGGGGGACCTACAATGAGCAGTTCTTC. Protein sequence: CASSVAGGTYNEQFF.

For this clone: The junction differs from germline at one of its ends, possibly a read error. The chain has TRBV6-5 and TRBJ2-7; 8 bases are a match to TRBD1. Germline CDR1 and CDR2: MNHEY and SVGAGI. The CDR3 sequence is 16 residues long. CDR3 coding DNA: TGTGCCAGCAGATACTCCGGGACAGGCCTCAGCTACGAGCAGTACTTC. It is translated as CASRYSGTGLSYEQYF.

The chain has TRBV28 and TRBJ2-1; 14 bases are shared with TRBD2. Germline V gene lookup returns CDR1 MDHEN and CDR2 SYDVKM. The V gene end was trimmed by 7 bases and the J gene end by 8 bases; junction bases not matched to a gene: 7. The CDR3 spans 15 residues. The CDR3 bases are TGTGCCAGCAAGGGGGGGGGACTAGCGGGAGATGAGCAGTTCTTC. Translated: CASKGGGLAGDEQFF.

The chain combines TRBV11-3 with TRBJ2-3, with D perhaps TRBD2 (7 bases). V dropped 5 bases and J dropped 6 bases, with 18 bases sitting between them. This CDR3 spans 15 amino acids. The germline V gene has CDR1 SGHNT and CDR2 YENEEA. CDR3 sequence reads: CASSKEGGRGDTQYF. The CDR3 bases are TGTGCCAGCAGCAAAGAGGGGGGGCGCGGGGATACGCAGTATTTT.

V gene TRBV7-3 combines with J gene TRBJ2-3; D gene unclear. There are 12 residues in the CDR3. Trimming pared 3 bases from V and 3 bases from J, leaving 4 bases between. Germline CDR1 reads SGHTA; CDR2 reads FQGTGA. CDR3 residues: CASSLGTDTQYF. DNA for the CDR3: TGTGCCAGCAGCTTGGGTACAGATACGCAGTATTTT. The full variable domain, its missing parts supplied by reference TRBV7-3 and TRBJ2-3, is GAGVSQTPSNKVTEKGKYVELRCDPISGHTALYWYRQSLGQGPEFLIYFQGTGAADDSGLPNDRFFAVRPEGSVSTLKIQRTERGDSAVYLCASSLGTDTQYFGPGTRLTVL.

The chain combines TRBV28 with TRBJ1-1, with TRBD1 matching over 8 bases. V gave up 3 bases and J gave up 0 bases; unmatched junction bases: 9. There are 17 residues in the CDR3. Looked up from germline, CDR1 is MDHEN and CDR2 is SYDVKM. CDR3 protein: CASSFRTGHTMNTEAFF. In nucleotides, the CDR3 is TGTGCCAGCAGTTTTCGGACAGGGCATACCATGAACACTGAAGCTTTCTTT.

The chain is built from TRBV5-1 and TRBJ1-6; 7 bases align to TRBD1. The CDR3 spans 16 residues. Germline values: CDR1 SGHRS, CDR2 YFSETQ. The trim removed 0 bases at V and 6 bases at J, leaving 6 bases unmatched. The CDR3 nucleotides are TGCGCCAGCAGCTTGGTAGGGACAGCTGCTAATTCACCCCTCCACTTT. It translates to CASSLVGTAANSPLHF.

V usage is TRBV4-2 and J usage is TRBJ2-7; D remains ambiguous. CDR1 and CDR2 from the germline V gene are LGHNA and YNFKEQ. V was shortened by 0 bases and J by 3 bases, with 12 bases between the two germline ends. The CDR3 contains 15 residues. The DNA of the CDR3 is TGTGCCAGCAGCCAAGATCCCGACCGTCTCTACGAGCAGTACTTC. Amino acid sequence: CASSQDPDRLYEQYF.

The chain is built from TRBV2 and TRBJ2-5; the D is unclear. The length of the CDR3 is 13 residues. The V gene lost 2 bases and the J gene lost 7 bases, with 11 bases spanning the gap. Germline CDR1 reads SNHLY; CDR2 reads FYNNEI. The DNA of the CDR3 is TGTGCCAGCAGTGAAAATGGGGTCGGGACCCAGTACTTC. Amino acid sequence: CASSENGVGTQYF. Variable domain in full (rest from reference TRBV2 and TRBJ2-5): EPEVTQTPSHQVTQMGQEVILRCVPISNHLYFYWYRQILGQKVEFLVSFYNNEISEKSEIFDDQFSVERPDGSNFTLKIRSTKLEDSAMYFCASSENGVGTQYFGPGTRLLVL.

This sequence joins TRBV7-3 and TRBJ1-1, with 7 bases that match TRBD1. Trimming took 2 bases from V and 3 from J; bases not matched to a gene: 6. The CDR3 runs 15 residues. The germline V gene encodes CDR1 SGHTA and CDR2 FQGTGA. The CDR3 spells CASSLRRGRDTEAFF. CDR3 nucleotides: TGTGCCAGCAGCTTACGCAGGGGGAGGGACACTGAAGCTTTCTTT.

The chain joins TRBV20-1 to TRBJ2-7, with D unclear. Between the trimmed V and J ends, which lost 6 bases and 6 bases, there was a span of 12 bases. Per the germline V gene, CDR1 is DFQATT and CDR2 is SNEGSKA (reference sequence). The CDR3 is 11 amino acids. Here the CDR3 DNA reads TGCAGTGCGCATCGAGGTGGCGAGCAGTACTTC. Translating gives CSAHRGGEQYF.